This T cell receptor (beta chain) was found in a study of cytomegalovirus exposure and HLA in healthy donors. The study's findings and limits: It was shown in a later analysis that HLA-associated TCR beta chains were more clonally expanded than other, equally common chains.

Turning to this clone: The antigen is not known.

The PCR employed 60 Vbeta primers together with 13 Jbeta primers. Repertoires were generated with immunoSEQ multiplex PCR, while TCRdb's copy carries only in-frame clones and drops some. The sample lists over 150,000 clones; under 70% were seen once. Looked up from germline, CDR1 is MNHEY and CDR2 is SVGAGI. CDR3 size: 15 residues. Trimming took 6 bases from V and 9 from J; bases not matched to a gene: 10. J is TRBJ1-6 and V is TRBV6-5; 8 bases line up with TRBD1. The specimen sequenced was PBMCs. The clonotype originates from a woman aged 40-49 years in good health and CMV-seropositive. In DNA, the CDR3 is TGTGCCAGCAGCCCACGAGGGACAGGTGGTTCACCCCTCCACTTT. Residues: CASSPRGTGGSPLHF.